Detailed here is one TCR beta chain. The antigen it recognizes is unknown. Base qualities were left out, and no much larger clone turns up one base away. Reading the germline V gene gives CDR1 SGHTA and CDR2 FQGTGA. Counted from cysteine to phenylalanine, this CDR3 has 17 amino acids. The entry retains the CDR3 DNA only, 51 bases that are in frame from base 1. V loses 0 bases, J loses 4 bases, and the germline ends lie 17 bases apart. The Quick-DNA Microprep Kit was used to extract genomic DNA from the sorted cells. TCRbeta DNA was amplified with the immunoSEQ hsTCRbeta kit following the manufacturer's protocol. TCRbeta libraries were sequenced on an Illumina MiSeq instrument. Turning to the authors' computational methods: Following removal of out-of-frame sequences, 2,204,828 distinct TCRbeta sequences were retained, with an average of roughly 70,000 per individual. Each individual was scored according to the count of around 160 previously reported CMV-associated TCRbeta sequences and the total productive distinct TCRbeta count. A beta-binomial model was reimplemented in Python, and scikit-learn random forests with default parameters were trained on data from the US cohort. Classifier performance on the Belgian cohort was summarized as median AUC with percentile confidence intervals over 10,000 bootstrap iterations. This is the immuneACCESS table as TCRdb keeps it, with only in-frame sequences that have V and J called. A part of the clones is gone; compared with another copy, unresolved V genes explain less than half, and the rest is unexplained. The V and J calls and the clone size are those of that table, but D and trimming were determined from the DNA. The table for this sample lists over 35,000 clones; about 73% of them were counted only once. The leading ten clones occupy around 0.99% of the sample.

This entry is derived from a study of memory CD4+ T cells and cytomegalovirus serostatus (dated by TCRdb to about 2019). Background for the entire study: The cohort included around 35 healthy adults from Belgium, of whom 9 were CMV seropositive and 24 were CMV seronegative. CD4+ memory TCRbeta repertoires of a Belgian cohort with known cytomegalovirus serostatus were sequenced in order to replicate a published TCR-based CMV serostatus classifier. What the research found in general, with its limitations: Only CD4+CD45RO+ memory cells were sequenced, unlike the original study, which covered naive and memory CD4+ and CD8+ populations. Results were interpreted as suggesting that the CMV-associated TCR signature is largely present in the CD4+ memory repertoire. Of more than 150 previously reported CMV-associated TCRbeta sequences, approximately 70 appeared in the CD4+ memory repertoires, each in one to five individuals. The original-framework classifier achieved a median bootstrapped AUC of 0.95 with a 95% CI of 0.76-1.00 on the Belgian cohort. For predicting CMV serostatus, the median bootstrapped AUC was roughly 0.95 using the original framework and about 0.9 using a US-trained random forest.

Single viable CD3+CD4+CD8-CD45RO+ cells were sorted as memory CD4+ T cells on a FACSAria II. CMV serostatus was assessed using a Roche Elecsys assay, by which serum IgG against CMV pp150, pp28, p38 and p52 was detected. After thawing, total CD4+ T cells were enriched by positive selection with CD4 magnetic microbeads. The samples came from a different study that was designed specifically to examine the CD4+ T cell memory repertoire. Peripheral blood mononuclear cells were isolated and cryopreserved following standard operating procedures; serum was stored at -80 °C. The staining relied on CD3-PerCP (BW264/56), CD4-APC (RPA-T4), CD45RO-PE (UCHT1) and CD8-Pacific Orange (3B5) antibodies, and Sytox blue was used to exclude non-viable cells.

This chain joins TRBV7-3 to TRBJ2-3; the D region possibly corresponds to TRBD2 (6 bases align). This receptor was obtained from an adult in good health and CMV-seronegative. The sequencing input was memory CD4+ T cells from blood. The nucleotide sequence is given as TGTGCCAGCAGCTTAACGGGAGGAGGGCTGCGCGCAGATACGCAGTATTTT. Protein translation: CASSLTGGGLRADTQYF.